Given below is one T cell receptor (beta chain) in context. Its cognate antigen is unknown. This sample was taken from a study of CXCR3-negative and CXCR3-positive naive CD8 T cells. All TRB cDNA libraries came from 5' RACE performed with UMI labels. TCRdb reanalyzed the 5' RACE reads, giving one entry per CDR3 protein sequence and no DNA. Here the sample table reports about 40,000 distinct CDR3 sequences. Study-wide results and caveats: Diversity ran similarly high across both naive subsets but far lower in memory CD8+ cells. The authors found comparable surface CD5 between naive subsets and inferred TCR strength from TRB CDR3 properties.

This CDR3 has 14 amino acids. Germline V gene data show CDR1 as SGHVS and CDR2 as FNYEAQ. This TCR came from a human donor in good health. Some clones in this sample may be carry-over from other donors' samples. The sample taken for sequencing was memory CD8+ T cells from blood. This chain uses TRBV7-6 with TRBJ1-2; with no DNA, the TCRdb D assignment of TRBD1 cannot be verified. This chain's CDR3 is CASSHGTGSDGYTF.